This T cell receptor (beta chain) was sequenced in a study of spatial heterogeneity in lung cancer. The sample holds many counts of this clonotype. Its antigen is still unknown. TCRdb called the 5' RACE reads again in MiXCR, with one record for every CDR3 protein. The sample includes 100,000 to 110,000 distinct CDR3 sequences, nearly 4.5% of them seen just once. Study-level findings and limits: Within tumors, counts of expanded alpha and beta TCRs tracked tumor mutation counts.

This CDR3 has 19 residues. V lost 7 bases and J lost 0; bases outside the gene matches: 17. CDR1 and CDR2 (germline): DFQATT, SNEGSKA (reference sequence). Described time point: sample taken at primary tumor resection. The sequencing used lung tumor tissue, collected at surgery. This sequence was found in a male donor with early-stage non-small cell lung cancer. This chain connects TRBV20-1 to TRBJ2-3; 12 positions agree with TRBD2. The CDR3 protein is CSVLRPGLAGGDSTDTQYF. DNA of the CDR3: TGCAGTGTTCTGCGTCCGGGACTAGCGGGCGGAGATAGCACAGATACGCAGTATTTT.